The clone carrying this T cell receptor (beta chain) was seen a handful of times. Compared with germline, one end of the junction differs, possibly owing to a read error. Amplification used 60 Vbeta primers and 13 Jbeta primers. TCRdb's table, derived via immunoSEQ multiplex PCR, lists solely in-frame clones and lacks some. The table includes more than 65,000 clones, 74% detected once. The data originate from a study of cytomegalovirus exposure and HLA in healthy donors. The germline CDR1 and CDR2 sequences are PRHDT and FYEKMQ (reference sequence). The CDR3 extends over 14 amino acids. This TCR came from a woman between 55 and 75 years old in good health and CMV-seropositive. Material for sequencing was PBMCs. The genes are TRBV13 and TRBJ1-1; D is perhaps TRBD1 (5 bases). The CDR3 DNA sequence: TGTGCCAGCAGCGTAGGGACTCGGAGGACTGAAGCTTTCTTT. It translates to CASSVGTRRTEAFF.